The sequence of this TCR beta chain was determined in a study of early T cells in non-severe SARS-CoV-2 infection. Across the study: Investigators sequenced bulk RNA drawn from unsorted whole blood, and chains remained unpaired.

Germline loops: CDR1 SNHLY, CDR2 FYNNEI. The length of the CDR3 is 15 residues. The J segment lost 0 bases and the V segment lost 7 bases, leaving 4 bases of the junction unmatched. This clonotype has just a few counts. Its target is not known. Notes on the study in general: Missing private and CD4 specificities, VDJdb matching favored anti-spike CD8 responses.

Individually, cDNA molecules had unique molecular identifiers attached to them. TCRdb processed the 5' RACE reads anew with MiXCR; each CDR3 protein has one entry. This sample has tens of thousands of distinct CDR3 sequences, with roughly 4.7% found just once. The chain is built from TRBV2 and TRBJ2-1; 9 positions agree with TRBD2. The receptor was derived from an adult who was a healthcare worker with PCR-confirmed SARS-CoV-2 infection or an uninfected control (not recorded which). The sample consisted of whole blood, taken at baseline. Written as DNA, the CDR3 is TGTGCCAGCAAGACTAGCGGAGCCTCCTACAATGAGCAGTTCTTC. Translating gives CASKTSGASYNEQFF. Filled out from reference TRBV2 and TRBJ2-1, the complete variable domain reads EPEVTQTPSHQVTQMGQEVILRCVPISNHLYFYWYRQILGQKVEFLVSFYNNEISEKSEIFDDQFSVERPDGSNFTLKIRSTKLEDSAMYFCASKTSGASYNEQFFGPGTRLTVL.